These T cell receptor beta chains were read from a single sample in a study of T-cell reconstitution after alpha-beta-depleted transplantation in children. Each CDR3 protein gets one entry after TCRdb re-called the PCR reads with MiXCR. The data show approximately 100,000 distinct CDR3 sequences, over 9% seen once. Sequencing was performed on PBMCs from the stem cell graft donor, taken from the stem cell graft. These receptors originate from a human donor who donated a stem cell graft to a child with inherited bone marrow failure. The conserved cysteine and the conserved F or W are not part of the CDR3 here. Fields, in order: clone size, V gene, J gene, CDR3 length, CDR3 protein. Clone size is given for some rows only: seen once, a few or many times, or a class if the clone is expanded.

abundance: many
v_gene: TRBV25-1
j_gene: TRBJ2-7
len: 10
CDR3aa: ASRTEYYEQY

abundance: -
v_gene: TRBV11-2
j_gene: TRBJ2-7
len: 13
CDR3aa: ASSLGGDHQNEQY

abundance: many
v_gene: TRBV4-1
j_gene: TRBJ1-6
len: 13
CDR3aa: ASSQDQEDNSPLH

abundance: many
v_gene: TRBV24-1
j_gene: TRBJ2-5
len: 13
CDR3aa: ATSGAGTGQETQY

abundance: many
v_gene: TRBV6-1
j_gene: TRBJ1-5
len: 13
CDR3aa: ASSEKGGLYQPQH

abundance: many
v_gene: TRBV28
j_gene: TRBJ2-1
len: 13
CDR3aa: ASSLGLGTSFEQF

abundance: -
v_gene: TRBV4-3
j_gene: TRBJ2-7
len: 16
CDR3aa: ASSRGLAGGFAPYEQY

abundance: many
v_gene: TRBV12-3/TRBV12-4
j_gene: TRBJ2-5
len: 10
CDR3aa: ASSTGAETQY

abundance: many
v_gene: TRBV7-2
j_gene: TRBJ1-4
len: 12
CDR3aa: ASSFSSSGEKLF

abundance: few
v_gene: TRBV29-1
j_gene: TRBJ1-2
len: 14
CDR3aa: SVEEGTGEGFYGYT

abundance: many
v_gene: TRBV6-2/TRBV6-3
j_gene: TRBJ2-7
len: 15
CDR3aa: ASSYSSYGEISYEQY

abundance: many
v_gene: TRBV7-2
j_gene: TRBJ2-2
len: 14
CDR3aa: ASSFRGSMNTGELF

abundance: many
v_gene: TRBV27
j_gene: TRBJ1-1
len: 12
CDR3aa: ASSLVGLNTEAF

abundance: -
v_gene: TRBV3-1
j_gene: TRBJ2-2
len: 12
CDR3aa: ASSLLAAGGELF

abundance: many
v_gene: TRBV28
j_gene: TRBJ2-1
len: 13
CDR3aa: ASSLGGLASPRQF

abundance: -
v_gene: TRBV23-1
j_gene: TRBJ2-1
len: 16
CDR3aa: ASSQSGVLGSSYNEQF

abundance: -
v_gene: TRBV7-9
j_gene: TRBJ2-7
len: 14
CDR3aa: ASSLGLAGRSYEQY

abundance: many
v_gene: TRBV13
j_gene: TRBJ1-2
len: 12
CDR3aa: ASSLDGTVYGYT

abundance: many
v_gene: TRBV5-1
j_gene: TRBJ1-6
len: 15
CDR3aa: ASSLAPDGSYNSPLH

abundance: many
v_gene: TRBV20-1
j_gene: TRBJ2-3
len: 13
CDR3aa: SARSPGLGTDTQY

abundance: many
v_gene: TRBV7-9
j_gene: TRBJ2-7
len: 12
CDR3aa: ASSLVGASYEQY

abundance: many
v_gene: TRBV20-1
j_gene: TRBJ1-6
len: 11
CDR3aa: SAFRQGQATLH

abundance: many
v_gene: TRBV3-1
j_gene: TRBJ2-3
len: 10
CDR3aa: ASSQVEAPQY

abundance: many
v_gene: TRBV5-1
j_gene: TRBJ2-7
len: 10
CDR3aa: ASRQGGGEQY

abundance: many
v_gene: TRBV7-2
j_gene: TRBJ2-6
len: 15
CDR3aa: ASSLSGATSGANVLT

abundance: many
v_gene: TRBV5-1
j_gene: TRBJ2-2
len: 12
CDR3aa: ASSSGANTGELF

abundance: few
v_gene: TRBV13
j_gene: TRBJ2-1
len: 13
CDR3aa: ASSLPPAWGNEQF

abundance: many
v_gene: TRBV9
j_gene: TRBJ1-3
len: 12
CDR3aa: ASSVGVSGNTIY

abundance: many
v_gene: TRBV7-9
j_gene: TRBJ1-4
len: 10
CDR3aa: ASSPPGTRLF

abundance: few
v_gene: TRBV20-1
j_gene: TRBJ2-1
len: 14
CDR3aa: CARELTSGAYNEQF

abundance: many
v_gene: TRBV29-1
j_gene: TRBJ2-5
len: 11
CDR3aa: SVEGAQGETQY

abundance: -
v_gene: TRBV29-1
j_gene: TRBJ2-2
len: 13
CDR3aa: SVSKGIPNTGELF

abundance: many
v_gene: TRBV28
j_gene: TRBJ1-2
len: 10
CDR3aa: ASSTGVYGYT

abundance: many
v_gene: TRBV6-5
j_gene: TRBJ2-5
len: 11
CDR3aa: ASHTGQGRAQY

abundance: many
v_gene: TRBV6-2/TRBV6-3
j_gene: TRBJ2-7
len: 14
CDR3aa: ASSTPGQALSYEQY